Presented here are 13 T cell receptor beta chains from one specimen sequenced in a study of T cell responses to AZD1222 COVID-19 vaccine. The assay was immunoSEQ multiplex PCR, and TCRdb's table has in-frame clones only and misses some. Here the sample spans 55,000 to 70,000 clones, 65% to 80% being singletons. Sequenced here: peripheral blood, sampled on day 0 of AZD1222 vaccination. Every receptor here comes from an adult in good health.

The rearrangement joins TRBV5-6 to TRBJ1-1; the D gene is possibly TRBD1 (6 bases). Trimming took off 4 bases at V and 1 base at J, with 11 bases between the two ends. The CDR3 is 14 amino acids. CDR1 and CDR2 from the germline V gene are SGHDT and YYEEEE. The CDR3 region is CASSGGPQNTEAFF. Written as DNA, the CDR3 is TGTGCCAGCAGCGGGGGGCCTCAGAACACTGAAGCTTTCTTT. Full variable domain (missing parts from reference TRBV5-6 and TRBJ1-1): DAGVTQSPTHLIKTRGQQVTLRCSPKSGHDTVSWYQQALGQGPQFIFQYYEEEERQRGNFPDRFSGHQFPNYSSELNVNALLLGDSALYLCASSGGPQNTEAFFGQGTRLTVV.

The chain uses TRBV4-1 and TRBJ1-1; 8 bases agree with TRBD1. Germline assignment: CDR1 MGHRA and CDR2 YSYEKL. This CDR3 has 17 residues. The V and J ends lost 0 bases and 7 bases, in that order; junction bases with no gene match: 13. The CDR3, as DNA: TGCGCCAGCAGCCAAGATACCCGGGCAGGGGGCATCGGTGAAGCTTTCTTT. As protein: CASSQDTRAGGIGEAFF.

This chain joins TRBV28 and TRBJ1-2; D perhaps matches TRBD1 (6 bases). Per the germline V gene, CDR1 is MDHEN and CDR2 is SYDVKM. Trimming removed 6 bases from V and 4 bases from J, with 15 bases in between. The length of the CDR3 is 14 residues. DNA of the CDR3: TGTGCCAGCAGAGCCGGGACACTATTCTATGGCTACACCTTC. This sequence encodes CASRAGTLFYGYTF.

V gene TRBV6-4 combines with J gene TRBJ1-2; the D is unclear. CDR3 length equals 17 residues. The V end was cut by 0 bases, the J end by 4 bases, with 18 bases between. Germline V gene lookup returns CDR1 MRHNA and CDR2 SNTAGT. The CDR3 nucleotides are TGTGCCAGCAGTGACTCGTGGCAGAACGATAATATCTATGGCTACACCTTC. This encodes CASSDSWQNDNIYGYTF.

This chain links TRBV27 with TRBJ1-2, with D maybe TRBD1 (5 bases). The V end was cut by 3 bases, the J end by 4 bases, with 18 bases between. Germline V gene lookup returns CDR1 MNHEY and CDR2 SMNVEV (reference sequence). This CDR3 is built from 16 residues. DNA for the CDR3: TGTGCCAGCAGTTTCTCCGGGACGGAACGAATCTATGGCTACACCTTC. Its protein product is CASSFSGTERIYGYTF.

The rearrangement joins TRBV5-4 to TRBJ1-1; D gene ambiguous. Trimming left V 3 bases short and J 6 bases short, with 12 bases between. From germline, CDR1 is SGHNT and CDR2 YYREEE (reference sequence). The CDR3 is 13 amino acids. This chain's CDR3 is CASSSVVYSEAFF. For the CDR3, the DNA is TGTGCCAGCAGCTCGGTGGTGTACTCTGAAGCTTTCTTT. Combining the CDR3 with reference TRBV5-4 and TRBJ1-1 gives the whole variable domain ETGVTQSPTHLIKTRGQQVTLRCSSQSGHNTVSWYQQALGQGPQFIFQYYREEENGRGNFPPRFSGLQFPNYSSELNVNALELDDSALYLCASSSVVYSEAFFGQGTRLTVV.

CDR3 bases: TGCAGCGTTGGCACAGGGAACCAAGAGACCCAGTACTTC. It codes for CSVGTGNQETQYF. The gene calls are TRBV29-1 and TRBJ2-5; D is possibly TRBD1 (6 bases). The CDR3 has 13 residues. V dropped 4 bases and J dropped 0 bases, with 9 bases sitting between them. Germline V lookup: CDR1 SQVTM, CDR2 ANQGSEA.

The V and J genes are TRBV7-2 and TRBJ2-3; tentatively, D is TRBD2 (5 bases). Trimming removed 5 bases from V and 2 bases from J, with 20 bases in between. The CDR3 runs to 17 residues. The germline gives CDR1 SGHTA, CDR2 FQGNSA. CDR3 nucleotides: TGTGCCAGCAGCCCCTTAGGAGGTATAGTTCTCACAGATACGCAGTATTTT. This sequence encodes CASSPLGGIVLTDTQYF.

This clone was picked up one time. The chain links TRBV5-1 to TRBJ2-3; tentative D call: TRBD2 (8 bases). V was trimmed by 4 bases and J by 4 bases, leaving 16 bases between them. The germline CDR1 and CDR2 sequences are SGHRS and YFSETQ. The CDR3 consists of 15 residues. CDR3 DNA sequence: TGCGCCAGCAGCACCGGGACAGCGGGGGCAGATACGCAGTATTTT. Protein sequence: CASSTGTAGADTQYF. The full variable domain, completed using reference TRBV5-1 and TRBJ2-3, is KAGVTQTPRYLIKTRGQQVTLSCSPISGHRSVSWYQQTPGQGLQFLFEYFSETQRNKGNFPGRFSGRQFSNSRSEMNVSTLELGDSALYLCASSTGTAGADTQYFGPGTRLTVL.

The chain links TRBV6-1 to TRBJ1-1; no clear D gene. V was cut by 8 bases and J by 1 base, with 5 bases left in between. This CDR3 region has 11 residues. Germline V CDR1 and CDR2: MNHNS, SASEGT. The DNA of the CDR3 is TGTGCCAGCGTCCAGAACACTGAAGCTTTCTTT. This translates into CASVQNTEAFF.

This chain uses TRBV27 with TRBJ1-6; perhaps TRBD1 as D (6 bases). V lost 6 bases, J lost 1 base, and 13 bases lay in between. Germline loops: CDR1 MNHEY, CDR2 SMNVEV (reference sequence). CDR3 size: 16 residues. CDR3 sequence: CASREQGISYNSPLHF. The CDR3 region has the DNA TGTGCCAGCAGGGAGCAGGGGATTTCCTATAATTCACCCCTCCACTTT.

This clone was recorded only once. V gene TRBV14 combines with J gene TRBJ1-1; D is uncertain. CDR1 and CDR2 from the germline V gene are SGHDN and FVKESK. Trimming stripped 0 bases from V and 1 base from J, with 3 bases between. This CDR3 has 13 amino acids. CDR3: CASSQDTNTEAFF. As DNA, the CDR3 is TGTGCCAGCAGCCAAGATACGAACACTGAAGCTTTCTTT.

This chain connects TRBV14 to TRBJ2-7; D is possibly TRBD1 or TRBD2 (5 bases each). The V and J ends lost 4 bases and 3 bases respectively, with 10 bases between them. The CDR3 spans 13 residues. From germline, CDR1 is SGHDN and CDR2 FVKESK. The CDR3 here is CASSLRGVYEQYF. The CDR3 DNA sequence: TGTGCCAGCAGCCTAAGGGGAGTCTACGAGCAGTACTTC.